The sample holds a few counts of the clone carrying this TCR beta chain. Its antigen remains unidentified. This specimen belongs to a study of T-cell memory formation after mild COVID-19. Study-wide background: TCR clusters mostly belonged to single donors. General observations from the study: Pre-infection memory contained some responding clones, which suggested that cross-reactive memory had joined.

Trimming took 1 base from V and 1 from J, leaving 15 bases between them. Germline assignment: CDR1 SGHDN and CDR2 FVKESK. The CDR3 covers 17 residues. TCRdb ran MiXCR on the 5' RACE reads and lists one entry per CDR3 protein. Of 550,000 to 650,000 distinct CDR3 sequences listed, 17% are singletons. Specimen: PBMCs or a T cell subset sorted from them (not recorded which). The chain uses TRBV14 and TRBJ2-3, with TRBD2 as a possible D gene (6 bases). This TCR was sampled from an adult woman who had mild COVID-19 (a few samples of this study predate the infection). Cell type and time point are not known. CDR3 loop: CASSQVRGLGGTDTQYF. The CDR3 bases are TGTGCCAGCAGCCAAGTTCGGGGGTTAGGCGGCACAGATACGCAGTATTTT.